This TCR beta chain is from a study of T-cell reconstitution after alpha-beta-depleted transplantation in children. The CDR3 totals 14 residues. With 5 bases removed from V and 2 bases from J, the gap between germline ends came to 13 bases. Per germline, CDR1 MNHEY and CDR2 SMNVEV (reference sequence). It was with unique molecular identifiers that the TCRbeta library was prepared. TCRdb used MiXCR to reprocess the PCR reads, holding one entry per CDR3 protein. Of hundreds of thousands of distinct CDR3 sequences in the sample, about 11% were seen once. The TCR comes from a human donor who donated a stem cell graft to a child with acute lymphoblastic leukemia. The starting material was PBMCs from the stem cell graft donor, obtained from the stem cell graft. The chain has TRBV27 and TRBJ2-7; perhaps TRBD2 as D (6 bases). The DNA of the CDR3 is TGTGCCAGCAGTCAATCGGGGGTCCCCTACGAGCAGTACTTC. Amino acid sequence: CASSQSGVPYEQYF.